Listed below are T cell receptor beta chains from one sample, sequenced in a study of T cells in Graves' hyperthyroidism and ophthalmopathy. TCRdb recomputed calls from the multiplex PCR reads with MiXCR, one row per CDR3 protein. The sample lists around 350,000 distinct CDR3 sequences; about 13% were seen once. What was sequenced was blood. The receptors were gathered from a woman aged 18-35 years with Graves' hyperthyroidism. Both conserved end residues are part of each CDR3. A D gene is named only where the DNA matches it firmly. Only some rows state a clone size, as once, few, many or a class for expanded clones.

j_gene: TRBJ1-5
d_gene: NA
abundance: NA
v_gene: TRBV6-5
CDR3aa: CASSYSLRGKPGQPQHF
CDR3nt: TGTGCCAGCAGTTACTCCTTGAGGGGAAAACCTGGTCAGCCCCAGCATTTT

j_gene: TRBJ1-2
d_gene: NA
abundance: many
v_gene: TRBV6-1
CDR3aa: CASSEGQPNGYTF
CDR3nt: TGTGCCAGCAGTGAGGGGCAGCCTAATGGCTACACCTTC

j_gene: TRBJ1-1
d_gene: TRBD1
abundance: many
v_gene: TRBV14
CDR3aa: CASSQSKDRADTEAFF
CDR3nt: TGTGCCAGCAGCCAAAGCAAAGACAGGGCGGACACTGAAGCTTTCTTT

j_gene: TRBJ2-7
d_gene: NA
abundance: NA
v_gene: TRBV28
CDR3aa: CASSSTTGAYEQYF
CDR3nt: TGTGCCAGCAGTTCCACGACAGGCGCCTACGAGCAGTACTTC

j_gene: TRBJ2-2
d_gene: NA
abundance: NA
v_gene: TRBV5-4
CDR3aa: CASSLISEGGELFF
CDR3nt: TGTGCCAGCAGCTTGATTAGCGAGGGCGGGGAGCTGTTTTTT

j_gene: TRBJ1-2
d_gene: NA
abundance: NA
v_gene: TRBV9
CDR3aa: CASSVVPHGYTF
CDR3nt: TGTGCCAGCAGCGTAGTCCCACATGGCTACACCTTC

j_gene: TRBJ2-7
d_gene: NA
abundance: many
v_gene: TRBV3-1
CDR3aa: CASSQGLHSSYEQYF
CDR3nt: TGTGCCAGCAGCCAAGGACTGCATTCGTCCTACGAGCAGTACTTC

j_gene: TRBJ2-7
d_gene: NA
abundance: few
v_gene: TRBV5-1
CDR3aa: CASSWATDPTHSYEQYF
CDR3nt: TGCGCCAGCAGCTGGGCCACGGATCCGACTCACTCCTACGAGCAGTACTTC

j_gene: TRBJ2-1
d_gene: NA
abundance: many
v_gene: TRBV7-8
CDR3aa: CASSLMMLGGEQFF
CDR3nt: TGTGCCAGCAGCTTAATGATGCTGGGAGGCGAGCAGTTCTTC

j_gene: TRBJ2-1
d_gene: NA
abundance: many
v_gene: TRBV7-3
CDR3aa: CASSLGGLNNEQFF
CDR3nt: TGTGCCAGCAGCTTAGGGGGACTCAACAATGAGCAGTTCTTC

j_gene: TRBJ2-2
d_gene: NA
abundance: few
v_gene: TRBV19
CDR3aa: CASTTGPLTGELFF
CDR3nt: TGTGCCAGTACGACGGGACCTCTTACAGGGGAGCTGTTTTTT

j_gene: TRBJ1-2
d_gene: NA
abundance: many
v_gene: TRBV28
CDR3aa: CASSPPAGSDGYTF
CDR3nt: TGTGCCAGCAGCCCACCCGCGGGCTCCGATGGCTACACCTTC

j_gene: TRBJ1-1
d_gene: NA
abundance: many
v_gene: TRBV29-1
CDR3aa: CSVDPGPGTEAFF
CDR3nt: TGCAGCGTAGATCCGGGACCTGGCACTGAAGCTTTCTTT

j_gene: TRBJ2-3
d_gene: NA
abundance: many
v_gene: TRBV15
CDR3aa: CATSRNGGVRGTDTQYF
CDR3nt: TGTGCCACCAGCAGAAACGGAGGGGTGAGGGGCACAGATACGCAGTATTTT

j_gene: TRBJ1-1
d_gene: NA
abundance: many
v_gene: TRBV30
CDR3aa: CAWSVGVGGSEAFF
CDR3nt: TGTGCCTGGAGTGTAGGGGTTGGAGGTTCTGAAGCTTTCTTT

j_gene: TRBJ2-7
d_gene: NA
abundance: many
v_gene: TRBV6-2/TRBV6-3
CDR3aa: CASSHEGGGYEQYF
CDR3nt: TGTGCCAGCAGCCACGAGGGGGGAGGCTACGAGCAGTACTTC

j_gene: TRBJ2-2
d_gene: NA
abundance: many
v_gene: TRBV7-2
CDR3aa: CASSLIASNTGELFF
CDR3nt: TGTGCCAGCAGCTTAATAGCGTCGAACACCGGGGAGCTGTTTTTT

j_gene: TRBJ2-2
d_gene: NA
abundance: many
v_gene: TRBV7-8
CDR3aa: CASSLAAGPNTGELFF
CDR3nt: TGTGCCAGCAGCTTAGCGGCAGGGCCGAACACCGGGGAGCTGTTTTTT

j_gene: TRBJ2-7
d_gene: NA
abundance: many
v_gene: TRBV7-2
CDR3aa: CASSPHPENEQYF
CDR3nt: TGTGCCAGCAGCCCCCACCCAGAGAACGAGCAGTACTTC

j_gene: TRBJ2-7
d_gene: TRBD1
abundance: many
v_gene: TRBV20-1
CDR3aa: CSAMIDRASSYEQYF
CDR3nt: TGCAGTGCTATGATCGACAGGGCAAGCTCCTACGAGCAGTACTTC

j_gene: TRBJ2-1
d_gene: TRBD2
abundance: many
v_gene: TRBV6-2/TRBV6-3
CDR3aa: CASTSRLAGAIYNEQFF
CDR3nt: TGTGCCAGCACCTCCCGACTAGCGGGAGCCATCTACAATGAGCAGTTCTTC

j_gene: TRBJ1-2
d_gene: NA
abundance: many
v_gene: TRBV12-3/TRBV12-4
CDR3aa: CASSPSYHYGYTF
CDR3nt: TGTGCCAGCAGTCCGTCCTATCACTATGGCTACACCTTC

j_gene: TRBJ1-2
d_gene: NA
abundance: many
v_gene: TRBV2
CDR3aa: CASLSREDGYTF
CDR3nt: TGTGCCAGCCTCTCCCGGGAGGATGGCTACACCTTC

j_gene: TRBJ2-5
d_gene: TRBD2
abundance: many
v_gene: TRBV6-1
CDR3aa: CASGRLAGGETQYF
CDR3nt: TGTGCCAGCGGCCGACTGGCGGGGGGCGAGACCCAGTACTTC

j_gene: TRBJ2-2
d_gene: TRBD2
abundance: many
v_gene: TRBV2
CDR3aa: CASSRGLEIGELFF
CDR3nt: TGTGCCAGCAGTCGAGGACTAGAAATCGGGGAGCTGTTTTTT

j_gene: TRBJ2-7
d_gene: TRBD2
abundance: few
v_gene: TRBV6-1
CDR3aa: CASSTGSGRRDEQYF
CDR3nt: TGTGCCAGCAGTACGGGAAGCGGGAGACGGGACGAGCAGTACTTC

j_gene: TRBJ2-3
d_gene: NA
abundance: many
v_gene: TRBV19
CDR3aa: CASSVGDTQYF
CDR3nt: TGTGCCAGTAGTGTGGGCGATACGCAGTATTTT

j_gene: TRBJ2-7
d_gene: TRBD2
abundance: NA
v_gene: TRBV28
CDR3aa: CASSLWWSSGGAYEQYF
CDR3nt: TGTGCCAGCAGTTTATGGTGGAGTAGCGGGGGGGCCTACGAGCAGTACTTC

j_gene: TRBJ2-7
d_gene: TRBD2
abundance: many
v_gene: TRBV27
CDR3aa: CASSGVAGGSYEQYF
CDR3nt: TGTGCCAGCAGTGGCGTAGCGGGGGGGTCCTACGAGCAGTACTTC

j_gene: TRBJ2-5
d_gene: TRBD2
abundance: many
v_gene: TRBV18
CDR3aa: CASSTGTSLAETQYF
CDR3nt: TGTGCCAGCTCAACCGGGACTAGCCTCGCGGAGACCCAGTACTTC

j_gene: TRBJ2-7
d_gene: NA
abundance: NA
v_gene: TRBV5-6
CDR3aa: CASRAWGDSYEQYF
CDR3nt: TGTGCCAGCAGGGCCTGGGGGGACTCCTACGAGCAGTACTTC

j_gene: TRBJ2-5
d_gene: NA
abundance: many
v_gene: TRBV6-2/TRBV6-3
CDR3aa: CASNRDPIFETQYF
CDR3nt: TGTGCCAGCAACCGGGACCCTATATTCGAGACCCAGTACTTC

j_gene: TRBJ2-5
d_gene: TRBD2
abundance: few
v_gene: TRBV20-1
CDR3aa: CSATRTSGVETQYF
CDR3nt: TGCAGTGCTACCAGGACTAGCGGGGTAGAGACCCAGTACTTC

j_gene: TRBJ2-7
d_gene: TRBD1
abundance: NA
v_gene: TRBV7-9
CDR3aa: CASSLAKSGTVNEQYF
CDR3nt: TGTGCCAGCAGCTTAGCCAAATCCGGGACAGTGAACGAGCAGTACTTC

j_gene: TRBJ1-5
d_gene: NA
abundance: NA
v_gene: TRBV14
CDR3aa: CASSQGRGLDQPQHF
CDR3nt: TGTGCCAGCAGCCAAGGCAGAGGGCTGGATCAGCCCCAGCATTTT

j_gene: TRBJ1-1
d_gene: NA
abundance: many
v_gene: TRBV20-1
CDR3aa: CSARDALMNTEAFF
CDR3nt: TGCAGTGCTAGAGATGCGCTTATGAACACTGAAGCTTTCTTT

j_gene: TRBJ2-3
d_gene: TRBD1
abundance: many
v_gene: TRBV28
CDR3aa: CASTETGGTDTQYF
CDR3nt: TGTGCCAGCACCGAGACAGGGGGCACAGATACGCAGTATTTT

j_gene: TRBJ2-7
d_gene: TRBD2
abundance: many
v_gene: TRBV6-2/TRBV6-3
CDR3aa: CASRELAGPYEQYF
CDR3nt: TGTGCCAGCAGGGAACTAGCGGGACCCTACGAGCAGTACTTC

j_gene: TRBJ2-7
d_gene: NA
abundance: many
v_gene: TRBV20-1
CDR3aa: CSAREGTEQYF
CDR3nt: TGCAGTGCTAGAGAGGGAACCGAGCAGTACTTC

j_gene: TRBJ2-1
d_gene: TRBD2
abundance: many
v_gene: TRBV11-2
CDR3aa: CASSLEVAGSHEQFF
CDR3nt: TGTGCCAGCAGCTTAGAAGTAGCGGGGTCGCATGAGCAGTTCTTC

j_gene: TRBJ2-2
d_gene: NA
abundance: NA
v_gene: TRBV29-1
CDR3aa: CSVRHWGGSGELFF
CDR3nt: TGCAGCGTCCGGCACTGGGGGGGCTCCGGGGAGCTGTTTTTT

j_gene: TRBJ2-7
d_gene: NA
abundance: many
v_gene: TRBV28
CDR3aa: CASSPTDHAYEQYF
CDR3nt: TGTGCCAGCAGCCCGACCGACCATGCCTACGAGCAGTACTTC

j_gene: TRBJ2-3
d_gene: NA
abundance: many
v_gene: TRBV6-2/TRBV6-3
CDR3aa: CASSYWVGSADTQYF
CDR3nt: TGTGCCAGCAGTTACTGGGTAGGGAGCGCAGATACGCAGTATTTT

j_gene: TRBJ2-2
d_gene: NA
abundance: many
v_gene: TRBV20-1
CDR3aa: CSAPGPNTGELFF
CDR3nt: TGCAGTGCTCCGGGGCCGAACACCGGGGAGCTGTTTTTT

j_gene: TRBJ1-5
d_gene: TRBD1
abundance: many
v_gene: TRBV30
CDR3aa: CALGSGTGDEQPQHF
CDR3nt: TGTGCCCTAGGCTCGGGGACAGGGGACGAACAGCCCCAGCATTTT

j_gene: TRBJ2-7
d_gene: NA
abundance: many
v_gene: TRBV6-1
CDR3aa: CASNGQGSSEQYF
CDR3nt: TGTGCCAGCAACGGTCAGGGATCGTCCGAGCAGTACTTC

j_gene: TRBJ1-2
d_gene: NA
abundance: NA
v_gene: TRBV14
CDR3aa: CASSQTASYGYTF
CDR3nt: TGTGCCAGCAGCCAGACAGCGTCATATGGCTACACCTTC

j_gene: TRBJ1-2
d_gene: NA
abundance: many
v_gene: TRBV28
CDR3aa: CASNRGRGAGGYTF
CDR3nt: TGTGCCAGCAACCGAGGTCGGGGGGCAGGTGGCTACACCTTC